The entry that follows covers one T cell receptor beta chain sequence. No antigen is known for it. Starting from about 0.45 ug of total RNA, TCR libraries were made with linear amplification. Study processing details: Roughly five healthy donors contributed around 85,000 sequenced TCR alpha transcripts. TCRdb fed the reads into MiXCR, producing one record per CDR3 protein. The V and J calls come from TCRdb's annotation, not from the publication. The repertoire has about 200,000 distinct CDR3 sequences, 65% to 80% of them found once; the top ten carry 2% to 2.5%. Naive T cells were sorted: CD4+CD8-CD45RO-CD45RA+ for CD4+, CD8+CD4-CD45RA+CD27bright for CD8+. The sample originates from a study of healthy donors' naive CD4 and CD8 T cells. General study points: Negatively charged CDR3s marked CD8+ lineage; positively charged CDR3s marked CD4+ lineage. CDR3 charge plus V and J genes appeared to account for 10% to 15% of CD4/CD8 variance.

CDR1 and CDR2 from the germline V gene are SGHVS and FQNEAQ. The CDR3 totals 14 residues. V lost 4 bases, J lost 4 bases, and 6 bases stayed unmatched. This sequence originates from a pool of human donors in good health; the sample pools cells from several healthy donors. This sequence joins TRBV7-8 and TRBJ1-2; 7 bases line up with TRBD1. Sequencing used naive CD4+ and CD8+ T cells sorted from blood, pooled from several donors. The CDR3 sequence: CASSSRQGGYGYTF. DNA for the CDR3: TGTGCCAGCAGCTCCAGACAGGGTGGCTATGGCTACACCTTC.